This passage covers 31 T cell receptor beta chains from one sample sequenced in a study of T cell changes during pregnancy in multiple sclerosis. Only in-frame clones appear in the TCRdb table, and some are missing; sequencing was by immunoSEQ multiplex PCR. The repertoire holds about 50,000 clones, with 85% to 95% as singletons. The material sequenced was CD4+ T cells from peripheral blood mononuclear cells, taken in the second trimester of pregnancy. The receptor source for this set is a female donor with multiple sclerosis, enrolled in a pregnancy study.

CDR3 DNA sequence: TGTGCCAGCAGTTCAAACAGGGGGCAGCCCCAGCATTTT. Translating gives CASSSNRGQPQHF. The J gene is TRBJ1-5, the V gene TRBV27, with TRBD1 matching over 8 bases. Trimming cost V 4 bases and J 7 bases; bases outside gene matches: 3. Germline CDR1 is MNHEY and CDR2 is SMNVEV (reference sequence). The CDR3 has 13 residues.

V is TRBV6-5 and J is TRBJ1-2, with unresolved D. Per the germline V gene, CDR1 is MNHEY and CDR2 is SVGAGI. With 6 bases removed from V and 2 bases from J, the gap between germline ends came to 13 bases. This CDR3 region has 14 residues. CDR3 in amino acids: CASRGRGENYGYTF. In nucleotides, the CDR3 is TGTGCCAGCAGGGGCCGTGGGGAGAACTATGGCTACACCTTC.

The rearrangement joins TRBV30 to TRBJ2-5; TRBD2 matches at 13 bases. With 2 bases clipped from V and 2 bases from J, the junction kept 5 bases outside the gene matches. This CDR3 has 16 amino acids. The V gene's germline CDR1 is GTSNPN and CDR2 SVGIG (reference sequence). The CDR3 sequence is CAWSRLAGGSQETQYF. The CDR3 bases are TGTGCCTGGAGTAGACTAGCGGGGGGATCGCAAGAGACCCAGTACTTC. Drawing the rest from reference TRBV30 and TRBJ2-5, the complete variable domain is SQTIHQWPATLVQPVGSPLSLECTVEGTSNPNLYWYRQAAGRGLQLLFYSVGIGQISSEVPQNLSASRPQDRQFILSSKKLLLSDSGFYLCAWSRLAGGSQETQYFGPGTRLLVL.

This clone was observed once. CDR3 loop: CASSPGQDTNEQFF. DNA of the CDR3: TGTGCCAGCAGCCCGGGACAGGATACTAATGAGCAGTTCTTC. The rearrangement uses TRBV5-5 and TRBJ2-1, with 8 bases that match TRBD1. The CDR3 runs to 14 residues. Germline CDR1 and CDR2: SGHKS and YYEKEE (reference sequence). Trimming took 4 bases from V and 7 from J; bases not matched to a gene: 7.

In DNA form, the CDR3 reads TGTGCCAGCAGTCCGTTTAATGAGCAGTTCTTC. Amino acid sequence: CASSPFNEQFF. The chain is built from TRBV2 and TRBJ2-1; D gene ambiguous. The germline gives CDR1 SNHLY, CDR2 FYNNEI. With 5 bases removed from V and 7 bases from J, the gap between germline ends came to 6 bases. The CDR3 covers 11 residues.

The chain combines TRBV5-6 with TRBJ1-2; 10 nucleotides agree with TRBD1. The V and J ends lost 2 bases and 6 bases, in that order; junction bases with no gene match: 1. CDR1 SGHDT and CDR2 YYEEEE come from the germline V gene. The CDR3 consists of 13 residues. CDR3 sequence reads: CASSFGQGDGYTF. The DNA of the CDR3 is TGTGCCAGCAGCTTTGGACAGGGGGATGGCTACACCTTC.

This chain uses TRBV6-5 with TRBJ1-4; weak D call: TRBD1 (5 bases). CDR1 is MNHEY, CDR2 SVGAGI, per germline. Trimming removed 5 bases at V and 2 bases at J, with 6 bases between. The CDR3 is 13 amino acids. CDR3 sequence: CASSRGTNEKLFF. CDR3 coding DNA: TGTGCCAGCAGTCGGGGGACTAATGAAAAACTGTTTTTT.

V usage is TRBV18 and J usage is TRBJ1-1, with no clear D. The CDR3 length is 13 residues. Per the germline V gene, CDR1 is KGHSH and CDR2 is LQKENI. Trimming left V 6 bases short and J 3 bases short, with 11 bases between. In DNA, the CDR3 is TGTGCCAGCTCGCGTGAGGAAGACACTGAAGCTTTCTTT. Translation gives CASSREEDTEAFF.

The V gene is TRBV19, the J gene TRBJ2-7; D not resolved. V was pared by 6 bases and J by 0 bases, with 9 bases between. CDR1 is LNHDA, CDR2 SQIVND, per germline (reference sequence). The CDR3 consists of 13 residues. The DNA of the CDR3 is TGTGCCAGTAGGAGACAAAACTCCTACGAGCAGTACTTC. Translation gives CASRRQNSYEQYF.

The chain couples TRBV18 to TRBJ1-3; D is unclear. CDR1 is KGHSH, CDR2 LQKENI, per germline. The CDR3 has 17 residues. Trimming shortened V by 3 bases and J by 6 bases, and 21 bases separated the two germline ends. The CDR3 is CASSPAAGGPEANTIYF. The CDR3 coding sequence is TGTGCCAGCTCACCCGCCGCTGGAGGACCCGAGGCAAACACCATATATTTT.

The V and J genes are TRBV5-4 and TRBJ2-3; 10 positions agree with TRBD2. This CDR3 is built from 15 residues. The germline CDR1 and CDR2 sequences are SGHNT and YYREEE (reference sequence). The V and J ends lost 2 bases and 4 bases, in that order; junction bases with no gene match: 4. Written as DNA, the CDR3 is TGTGCCAGCAGCTTAGCGGGGGGGCAGTCAGATACGCAGTATTTT. Translated, it gives CASSLAGGQSDTQYF.

This sequence joins TRBV9 and TRBJ2-1, with TRBD2 matching over 10 bases. The CDR3 contains 15 residues. Germline CDR1 is SGDLS and CDR2 is YYNGEE. V lost 7 bases to trimming and J lost 3 bases; unmatched junction nucleotides: 7. The DNA for the CDR3 is TGTGCCAGCTCCCTCAGACTAGCGGGCTACAATGAGCAGTTCTTC. It yields the protein CASSLRLAGYNEQFF. The variable domain in full, with the rest retrieved from reference TRBV9 and TRBJ2-1, is DSGVTQTPKHLITATGQRVTLRCSPRSGDLSVYWYQQSLDQGLQFLIQYYNGEERAKGNILERFSAQQFPDLHSELNLSSLELGDSALYFCASSLRLAGYNEQFFGPGTRLTVL.

J is TRBJ2-6 and V is TRBV2; 13 nucleotides match TRBD2. Losses at the gene ends were 7 bases for V and 3 bases for J; bases not matched to a gene: 3. The CDR3 has 16 amino acids. The germline CDR1 and CDR2 sequences are SNHLY and FYNNEI. DNA for the CDR3: TGTGCCAGCACCGGACTAGCGGGGGTTGGGGCCAACGTCCTGACTTTC. The encoded protein is CASTGLAGVGANVLTF.

This rearrangement joins TRBV5-1 to TRBJ2-7; D perhaps matches TRBD1 (5 bases). Trimming left V 4 bases short and J 0 bases short, with 8 bases between. CDR3 length equals 13 residues. Germline V gene data show CDR1 as SGHRS and CDR2 as YFSETQ. Here the CDR3 reads CASSQDISYEQYF. As DNA, the CDR3 is TGCGCCAGCAGCCAGGACATCTCCTACGAGCAGTACTTC.

CDR3 residues: CASSSGAALSLHF. The DNA of the CDR3 is TGTGCCAGTAGTTCGGGAGCGGCCTTATCCCTCCACTTT. The chain links TRBV19 to TRBJ1-6; D not resolved. The CDR3 is 13 residues long. CDR1 is LNHDA, CDR2 SQIVND, per germline (reference sequence). Deletions cut 5 bases from V and 14 bases from J, with 16 bases between.

The CDR3 DNA is TGCGCCAGCAGTCCCGCAGGGCCTACTAATGAAAAACTGTTTTTT. This gives the protein CASSPAGPTNEKLFF. The gene calls are TRBV5-1 and TRBJ1-4, with D possibly TRBD1 on 5 matching bases. The CDR3 runs to 15 residues. With 5 bases removed from V and 2 bases from J, the gap between germline ends came to 13 bases. The germline V gene encodes CDR1 SGHRS and CDR2 YFSETQ.

The chain couples TRBV19 to TRBJ1-4; TRBD1 might be the D (6 bases). The CDR3 length is 18 residues. The ends were cut back, 7 bases at V and 0 bases at J, with 21 bases in the middle. From germline, CDR1 is LNHDA and CDR2 SQIVND (reference sequence). CDR3 region: CASTPVWAGVATNEKLFF. The DNA of the CDR3 is TGTGCCAGTACCCCCGTGTGGGCAGGGGTCGCAACTAATGAAAAACTGTTTTTT.

V gene TRBV5-1 combines with J gene TRBJ2-5; 10 positions match TRBD2. V lost 8 bases to trimming and J lost 7 bases; unmatched junction nucleotides: 11. Looked up from germline, CDR1 is SGHRS and CDR2 is YFSETQ. The CDR3 consists of 14 residues. The chain's CDR3 is CASSSGGNMRTQYF. The DNA for the CDR3 is TGCGCCAGTTCTAGCGGGGGAAACATGCGGACCCAGTACTTC.

V gene TRBV27 combines with J gene TRBJ2-7; no definite D call. This CDR3 comprises 12 residues. Per germline, CDR1 MNHEY and CDR2 SMNVEV (reference sequence). The ends were cut back, 4 bases at V and 2 bases at J, with 6 bases in the middle. The CDR3 DNA reads as TGTGCCAGCAGTTCGCGGCCCTACGAGCAGTACTTC. Encoded protein: CASSSRPYEQYF.

This chain links TRBV28 with TRBJ2-5; 9 nucleotides match TRBD2. The CDR3 extends over 18 amino acids. J was trimmed by 1 base and V by 5 bases; bases with no gene match: 14. Per the germline V gene, CDR1 is MDHEN and CDR2 is SYDVKM. This CDR3 reads CASSKRDFKRGAQETQYF. CDR3 bases: TGTGCCAGCAGTAAACGTGATTTTAAGCGGGGGGCCCAAGAGACCCAGTACTTC.

This clone was detected only once. The genes are TRBV9 and TRBJ2-2; D unresolved. The V gene's germline CDR1 is SGDLS and CDR2 YYNGEE. CDR3 length: 14 residues. V shed 0 bases and J shed 0 bases, with 3 bases lying between them. The CDR3 region has the DNA TGTGCCAGCAGCGTAGGAGCGAACACCGGGGAGCTGTTTTTT. As protein: CASSVGANTGELFF.

This chain connects TRBV6-5 to TRBJ1-2; 7 bases are a match to TRBD1. Trimming removed 1 base from V and 0 bases from J; junction bases left unmatched: 5. Germline CDR1 and CDR2: MNHEY and SVGAGI. There are 16 residues in the CDR3. The chain's CDR3 is CASSYLQGSANYGYTF. In DNA form, the CDR3 reads TGTGCCAGCAGTTACTTACAGGGGTCAGCTAACTATGGCTACACCTTC.

This chain joins TRBV6-1 and TRBJ2-7; 7 bases match TRBD2. The CDR3 totals 15 residues. J gave up 2 bases and V 8 bases, and 12 bases lay outside the gene matches. Germline-derived CDR1 and CDR2 are MNHNS and SASEGT. CDR3 DNA: TGTGCCAGCTGTCCGTGGCGGGGGAGGACCTACGAGCAGTACTTC. It specifies CASCPWRGRTYEQYF.

This chain uses TRBV2 with TRBJ1-4; possible D gene TRBD1, 6 bases. Germline V gene data show CDR1 as SNHLY and CDR2 as FYNNEI. The CDR3 length is 16 residues. Trimming left V 7 bases short and J 0 bases short, with 15 bases between. The CDR3 sequence is CASTDRTWSTNEKLFF. The CDR3 coding sequence is TGTGCCAGCACCGACAGGACCTGGTCAACTAATGAAAAACTGTTTTTT.

The chain recombines TRBV6-5 with TRBJ1-1; D uncertain. V lost 6 bases, J lost 4 bases, and 9 bases lay in between. The length of the CDR3 is 12 residues. Germline-derived CDR1 and CDR2 are MNHEY and SVGAGI. CDR3 region: CASSGRGTEAFF. Written as DNA, the CDR3 is TGTGCCAGCAGCGGACGGGGCACTGAAGCTTTCTTT.

J is TRBJ1-3 and V is TRBV11-2, with 7 positions matching TRBD1. Germline CDR1 and CDR2: SGHAT and FQNNGV. The V and J ends lost 3 bases and 2 bases, in that order; junction bases with no gene match: 4. There are 15 residues in the CDR3. The CDR3 sequence: CASSLGRGAGNTIYF. The DNA for the CDR3 is TGTGCCAGCAGCTTGGGCAGGGGGGCTGGAAACACCATATATTTT.

The rearrangement joins TRBV14 to TRBJ2-7, with 12 nucleotides matching TRBD2. The germline CDR1 and CDR2 sequences are SGHDN and FVKESK. J gave up 6 bases and V 4 bases, and 4 bases lay outside the gene matches. This CDR3 has 14 amino acids. The CDR3 sequence: CASSRGLAGREQYF. The CDR3 DNA reads as TGTGCCAGCAGCCGTGGACTAGCGGGGCGCGAGCAGTACTTC.

The V call is TRBV5-1, the J call TRBJ2-5, with 10 positions matching TRBD2. The CDR3 contains 15 residues. The germline CDR1 and CDR2 sequences are SGHRS and YFSETQ. J was trimmed by 4 bases and V by 0 bases; bases with no gene match: 3. CDR3 amino acids: CASSLALAGAETQYF. Written as DNA, the CDR3 is TGCGCCAGCAGCTTGGCTCTAGCGGGGGCAGAGACCCAGTACTTC.

This clone was counted only a few times. This chain links TRBV27 with TRBJ1-6; 10 positions agree with TRBD1. Germline CDR1 reads MNHEY; CDR2 reads SMNVEV (reference sequence). Germline trimming cut 8 bases from V and 10 bases from J; bases unmatched to any gene: 5. This CDR3 comprises 13 residues. The CDR3 DNA reads as TGTGCCAGCGCCGGGACAGGGGTCTCACCCCTCCACTTT. It yields the protein CASAGTGVSPLHF.

V and J are TRBV5-5 and TRBJ1-2; 10 bases match TRBD1. V was clipped by 6 bases and J by 6 bases; unmatched bases: 17. CDR1 and CDR2 from the germline V gene are SGHKS and YYEKEE (reference sequence). CDR3 length: 17 amino acids. The CDR3 DNA is TGTGCCAGCAAGGACTCCCCTCAAGGACAGGGGGTACATGGCTACACCTTC. Its protein is CASKDSPQGQGVHGYTF. The complete variable domain, with remaining parts taken from reference TRBV5-5 and TRBJ1-2, reads DAGVTQSPTHLIKTRGQQVTLRCSPISGHKSVSWYQQVLGQGPQFIFQYYEKEERGRGNFPDRFSARQFPNYSSELNVNALLLGDSALYLCASKDSPQGQGVHGYTFGSGTRLTVV.

The V gene is TRBV20-1, the J gene TRBJ2-3, with a possible D match to TRBD2 (5 bases). Trimming left V 2 bases short and J 14 bases short, with 8 bases between. The CDR3 is 9 residues long. From germline, CDR1 is DFQATT and CDR2 SNEGSKA (reference sequence). This CDR3 reads CSARLASYF. For the CDR3, the DNA is TGCAGTGCTAGACTAGCTTCGTATTTT.